The sequence of this T cell receptor beta chain was determined in a study of shared clonotypes between healthy human individuals (dated by TCRdb to 2020 to 2022). Background for the entire study: A couple of women and three men aged 18 to 49 years were included in the cohort. For each donor, CD4 naive and CD4 memory were each given three plates, CD8 naive was given two plates, and CD8 memory was given one plate. To estimate repertoire size and how much clonotypes are shared between individuals, the study performed deep sequencing of blood TCR repertoires from about five healthy adults. To increase sequencing depth and limit assay-specific biases, different laboratories used diverse techniques to prepare libraries and sequence TCR repertoires. Per donor, leukapheresis produced somewhere between about 0.94 and 10 billion PBMCs. Results the study describes overall, beyond this receptor: The small number of donors limited the genetic and exposure-history diversity represented. Clonotypes shared by all four sorted-subset donors showed higher generation probabilities than non-shared clonotypes. Incomplete sequencing was indicated by rarefaction of sorted-subset datasets, despite the large sequencing depth. Based on pairwise subsampling, the degree of clonotype sharing among donors was expected to be affected by sequencing depth. Sharing across several donors was observed for about 5% of naive CD4, less than 4% of naive CD8, about 2.3% of memory CD4, and about 0.38% of memory CD8 clonotypes. Only blood was sampled, and tissue TCR repertoires likely differ from those in blood. Naive subsets generally had larger estimated clonotype richness than memory subsets.

Including the terminal cysteine and phenylalanine, the CDR3 comprises 14 residues. The entry retains the CDR3 DNA only, 42 bases that are in frame from base 1. According to the germline V gene, CDR1 reads MNHEY and CDR2 reads SVGAGI. V is cut by 0 bases and J by 4 bases, and the space between the germline ends is 9 bases. Only one count was recorded for this clone. There is no known antigen for this receptor. Per-base quality was not reported, and no clone a single base away is much larger than it. TCR CDR3 regions were amplified from genomic DNA by multiplex PCR using the deep immunoSEQ assay. For each cell subset, the extracted genomic DNA was distributed evenly across all wells of several immunoSEQ 96-well plates, and each plate served as one replicate. For sorted subsets, approximately 190 ng of genomic DNA, equivalent to around 30,000 T cell genomes, went into each replicate PCR. Purified libraries were measured with a Qubit 3.0 fluorometer, size-checked on a Bioanalyzer 2100, and measured again with the KAPA Library Quantification kit. Every immunoSEQ 96-well plate was sequenced on a dedicated single-read 150-cycle Illumina NextSeq 550 flow cell. On the authors' methods: Because the immunoSEQ output included only junctional sequences and no quality scores, the filtering could not be the same as the filtering used for full-length reads. To assign V/J genes and CDR3, sequences were annotated using PyIR, a Python wrapper for IgBLAST v1.9, with IMGT germline references. Reads were removed for weak V/J assignments (E-value above 1e-6), missing CDR3, stop codons, out-of-frame junctions, or ambiguous translated residues. V3J clonotypes were defined as sequences sharing the same inferred V gene, J gene, and CDR3 amino acid sequence. Percentage overlap between repertoires was calculated by dividing the number of shared unique clonotypes by the size of the smaller repertoire. Three approaches were used to assess repertoire richness: RTK rarefaction, the Chao1 estimator, and Recon v2.1 estimates of unobserved clonotypes. Generation probabilities were computed with OLGA for all TCRbeta clonotypes obtained by the gDNA method from a handful of donors. TCRdb retrieved this table from immuneACCESS and kept in-frame rearrangements only. Not all clones are present; in checked studies, unresolved V genes account for under half, and no reason is known for the remainder. The V and J calls and clone size were taken over from that table, and D and trimming were inferred from the DNA. The sample table holds over a million clones, of which approximately 98.5% were seen once. Together, the top ten hold over 0.3% of the sample.

The donors were healthy, HIV-negative adults who had no recently reported acute infections or vaccinations. All donors were Caucasian adults living in Nashville, Tennessee, USA. CD4+ T cells were enriched through magnetic negative selection, after which naive cells were positively selected on CD45RA and the remaining negative fraction served as the memory subset. After blood collection by leukapheresis, PBMCs were isolated using Ficoll-Histopaque density gradient centrifugation and then cryopreserved in the vapor phase of liquid nitrogen. Purity and quantity of every magnetically sorted T cell population were checked by analytical flow cytometry. Genomic DNA was isolated from every sorted fraction and measured by UV absorbance on a Nanodrop 2000c.

The sample taken for sequencing was naive CD4+ T cells sorted from blood. In the paper's terms, the cell subset or site label means: CD45RA+ positively selected. The V gene is TRBV6-5 and the J gene is TRBJ1-1, with no confidently assigned D gene. This clonotype originated in a young man in good health. At the DNA level, the sequence is TGTGCCAGCAGTTACTCTCCCTTTCCCACTGAAGCTTTCTTT. This encodes CASSYSPFPTEAFF.